This T cell receptor (delta chain) was sequenced in a study of delta chains in infants with herpesvirus infections. Reverse transcription of PBMC RNA used primers specific for the gamma and delta chains. TCRdb re-analyzed the RT-PCR reads via CATT. The repertoire holds about 1,500 delta-chain clones, with 25% to 30% as singletons. The V gene end was trimmed by 1 base and the J gene end by 0 bases; junction bases not matched to a gene: 24. The length of the CDR3 is 24 residues. Germline V gene sequence: CDR1 TSWWSYY, CDR2 QGS. This receptor was taken from a human donor who was a Ugandan infant, either HIV-exposed or HIV-unexposed (not recorded which). V usage is TRDV1 and J usage is TRDJ2, with 9 bases lining up with TRDD3. Sequenced material: peripheral blood, taken at time point 1 of longitudinal follow-up. CDR3 region: CALGEPLFGGWGIIQGALTAQLFF. The CDR3 nucleotides are TGTGCTCTTGGGGAACCTCTTTTTGGAGGTTGGGGGATAATCCAGGGAGCTTTGACAGCACAACTCTTCTTT.